This is a list of T cell receptor beta chains from one sample in a study of technical replicates of blood from four donors. Measured with immunoSEQ multiplex PCR; TCRdb has only the in-frame clones, and not every one. Here the sample spans about 81,000 clones, 96% being singletons. Sequencing was carried out using T cells isolated from PBMCs. Receptors were obtained from a human donor in good health. The CDR3 runs from the conserved cysteine through the conserved F or W. Part of the rows lack a size; the others show once, few, many or a class for expanded clones.

j_call clone_size v_call cdr3_aa
TRBJ2-5 NA TRBV5-4 CASSFSGPETQYF
TRBJ1-1 NA TRBV2 CASSTPNTEAFF
TRBJ1-1 NA TRBV28 CASSLTRPMNTEAFF
TRBJ2-1 NA TRBV28 CASSSRTSERTVVDEQFF
TRBJ2-5 NA TRBV16 CARHLLGPREETQYF
TRBJ2-3 NA TRBV6-6 CASSYRTDTQYF
TRBJ1-1 NA TRBV5-6 CASSSLQGILNTEAFF
TRBJ2-1 NA TRBV7-3 CASSLTISGEQFF
TRBJ2-3 NA TRBV10-3 CAIRGTGDTDTQYF
TRBJ2-7 few TRBV7-8 CASSSTGREQYF
TRBJ2-2 NA TRBV5-1 CASSLGTLSGELFF
TRBJ1-1 once TRBV7-9 CASSPFTDSLNTEAFF
TRBJ2-1 once TRBV7-9 CASRRLAGDNEQFF
TRBJ1-5 NA TRBV9 CASSAGQGLNVGQPQHF
TRBJ1-1 NA TRBV2 CASAYTGTDNTEAFF
TRBJ2-3 NA TRBV28 CASRSSTGGIGDTQYF
TRBJ1-1 NA TRBV9 CASSVVGGNTEAFF
TRBJ2-7 NA TRBV5-1 CASATRQGAYEQYF
TRBJ2-3 NA TRBV29-1 CSVGAGGSTDTQYF
TRBJ1-2 NA TRBV2 CASSGGTGHYGYTF
TRBJ2-7 NA TRBV13 CASSNHRDIGSYEQYF
TRBJ2-7 NA TRBV5-1 CASSRRQELYEQYF
TRBJ2-1 NA TRBV7-8 CASSVWAPYNEQFF
TRBJ2-1 once TRBV10-1 CASSESLAGGHNEQFF
TRBJ2-2 NA TRBV25-1 CASHRTGAGELFF
TRBJ2-1 NA TRBV7-9 CASSFAGGIDEQFF